Listed below are T cell receptor beta chains from one sample, sequenced in a study of blood T cells in healthy people across ages. TCRdb recomputed calls from the 5' RACE reads with MiXCR, one row per CDR3 protein. The table includes more than 650,000 distinct CDR3 sequences, roughly 24% detected once. This same sample was also part of a study on T cells of mothers and their children.

The source material was blood. These receptors were taken from a boy aged 5-17 years in good health. Each CDR3 is given with its conserved first and last residue. D genes are given only for firm matches. Expanded clones get a size class; other rows say once, few or many, or leave the size out.

j_call d_call clone_size v_call cdr3_aa cdr3_nt
TRBJ2-5 NA few TRBV11-2 CASSLTKHGQETQYF TGTGCCAGCAGCTTGACCAAGCATGGTCAAGAGACCCAGTACTTC
TRBJ2-1 NA few TRBV9 CASSVDQEHNEQFF TGTGCCAGCAGCGTAGATCAGGAGCACAATGAGCAGTTCTTC
TRBJ2-6 NA few TRBV12-3/TRBV12-4 CAIIQGSGANVLTF TGTGCCATCATTCAGGGGTCTGGGGCCAACGTCCTGACTTTC
TRBJ1-2 TRBD1 few TRBV11-2 CASRKPGQTNYGYTF TGTGCCAGTAGGAAACCGGGACAGACTAACTATGGCTACACCTTC
TRBJ2-1 TRBD1 few TRBV15 CATSRDGGTGGNEQFF TGTGCCACCAGCAGAGATGGGGGGACAGGGGGTAATGAGCAGTTCTTC
TRBJ1-4 NA NA TRBV7-9 CASSPRQVTTNEKLFF TGTGCCAGCAGCCCCCGACAGGTTACAACTAATGAAAAACTGTTTTTT
TRBJ2-2 NA NA TRBV6-5 CASSYAWLRPGELFF TGTGCCAGCAGTTACGCGTGGCTGCGGCCCGGGGAGCTGTTTTTT
TRBJ2-6 NA few TRBV12-3/TRBV12-4 CASSLRYAYRSGANVLTF TGTGCCAGCAGTTTACGGTATGCATATCGCTCTGGGGCCAACGTCCTGACTTTC
TRBJ1-2 TRBD1 NA TRBV27 CASSLAMTGVAPYGCTF TGTGCCAGCAGTCTCGCTATGACAGGGGTGGCTCCTTATGGCTGCACCTTC
TRBJ2-7 NA NA TRBV5-5 CASSFRAGYEQYF TGTGCCAGCAGCTTCCGCGCTGGCTACGAGCAGTACTTC
TRBJ2-5 TRBD1 NA TRBV6-6 CASSWGTGAIGETQYF TGTGCCAGCAGTTGGGGGACAGGGGCTATAGGAGAGACCCAGTACTTC
TRBJ2-6 TRBD2 few TRBV11-1 CASSQLRTEGLAGSGANVLTF TGTGCCAGCAGCCAGTTGCGGACTGAGGGACTAGCGGGGTCTGGGGCCAACGTCCTGACTTTC
TRBJ2-5 NA NA TRBV5-1 CASSFNPQYEQHF TGCGCCAGCAGCTTTAATCCCCAGTACGAGCAGCACTTC
TRBJ2-7 NA NA TRBV7-9 CASIDIDTYEQYF TGTGCCAGCATCGACATCGACACCTACGAGCAGTACTTC
TRBJ1-5 NA few TRBV27 CASREFFRGKHQPQHF TGTGCCAGCAGGGAGTTTTTTCGGGGGAAGCATCAGCCCCAGCATTTT
TRBJ2-1 TRBD2 NA TRBV5-1 CASSRIPSGGNDEQFF TGCGCCAGCAGCAGAATCCCTAGCGGGGGCAACGATGAGCAGTTCTTC
TRBJ2-1 TRBD2 few TRBV20-1 CSARDHGGASSYNEQFF TGCAGTGCTAGAGATCACGGGGGGGCTAGCTCCTACAATGAGCAGTTCTTC
TRBJ2-1 TRBD2 few TRBV4-1 CASSQGTSRRTSYNEQFF TGCGCCAGCAGCCAGGGGACTAGCAGAAGGACCTCCTACAATGAGCAGTTCTTC
TRBJ2-7 NA few TRBV5-1 CASNSGSRSDEQYF TGCGCCAGCAATTCCGGGTCCAGGAGCGACGAGCAGTACTTC
TRBJ2-1 TRBD2 few TRBV9 CASSVVSSGNSNEQFF TGTGCCAGCAGCGTAGTATCCAGCGGGAATAGCAATGAGCAGTTCTTC
TRBJ2-5 TRBD2 NA TRBV7-2 CASSSGSSGSETQYF TGTGCCAGCAGCTCTGGCTCTAGCGGTAGCGAGACCCAGTACTTC
TRBJ2-5 TRBD2 few TRBV5-5 CASSGGLAQETQYF TGTGCCAGCAGCGGGGGACTAGCCCAAGAGACCCAGTACTTC
TRBJ2-3 NA few TRBV4-2 CASSQLIGNTDTQYF TGTGCCAGCAGCCAACTGATCGGGAACACAGATACGCAGTATTTT
TRBJ2-5 NA few TRBV6-1 CASSARQEGQYF TGTGCCAGCAGTGCTCGGCAGGAGGGTCAGTACTTC
TRBJ2-3 NA few TRBV13 CASSAPGAGYRTDTQYF TGTGCCAGCAGCGCCCCTGGGGCGGGGTACCGCACAGATACGCAGTATTTT
TRBJ2-5 NA few TRBV6-5 CASSQVGGGASETQYF TGTGCCAGCTCCCAAGTGGGAGGGGGGGCGTCCGAGACCCAGTACTTC
TRBJ1-4 NA NA TRBV11-2 CASSLVNHSGEKLFF TGTGCCAGCAGCTTAGTGAACCACTCGGGCGAAAAACTGTTTTTT
TRBJ2-3 NA NA TRBV9 CASSPVGGMELDTQYF TGTGCCAGCAGCCCCGTAGGGGGTATGGAGTTAGATACGCAGTATTTT
TRBJ2-4 NA few TRBV15 CATRSTVLAKNIQYF TGTGCCACCAGATCGACAGTACTAGCCAAAAACATTCAGTACTTC
TRBJ2-3 NA few TRBV7-6 CASSLAGGVHTDTQYF TGTGCCAGCAGCTTAGCGGGCGGCGTCCACACAGATACGCAGTATTTT
TRBJ1-2 NA NA TRBV12-3/TRBV12-4 CASTITGGYTF TGTGCCAGCACCATCACTGGGGGCTACACCTTC
TRBJ2-5 TRBD1 few TRBV28 CASRRTGGMETQYF TGTGCCAGCAGACGGACAGGGGGTATGGAGACCCAGTACTTC
TRBJ2-2 NA NA TRBV6-1 CASTPRGPWNTGELFF TGTGCCAGCACCCCCAGGGGACCATGGAACACCGGGGAGCTGTTTTTT
TRBJ2-1 NA few TRBV6-2/TRBV6-3 CASSPSFRGTSYNEQFF TGTGCCAGCAGTCCCTCCTTCAGGGGAACCTCCTACAATGAGCAGTTCTTC